Listed here are 29 T cell receptor beta chains from one sample, sequenced in a study of OX40 agonist ivuxolimab in advanced cancers. The library came from the immunoSEQ multiplex PCR assay. Sourced from immuneACCESS, this table was stored by TCRdb with only in-frame sequences that have V and J called. A share of the clones is absent; for the studies checked, an unresolved V gene accounts for under half, and the remainder has no known explanation. The sample data list more than 50,000 clones, and 80% of these were observed just once. Of the sample, under 4.5% is held by the ten largest clones. The sample was CD4+ or CD8+ T cells sorted from blood, taken in a trial of the OX40 agonist ivuxolimab. The receptors come from an adult with an advanced solid tumor such as melanoma, head and neck, liver or kidney cancer.

V gene TRBV19 combines with J gene TRBJ1-2, with D tentatively TRBD1 (5 bases). CDR3 length: 14 residues. Trimming pared 4 bases from V and 4 bases from J, leaving 13 bases between. CDR1 is LNHDA, CDR2 SQIVND, per germline (reference sequence). This CDR3 reads CASSNPIGGYGYTF. The CDR3 DNA reads as TGTGCCAGTAGTAACCCTATTGGGGGCTATGGCTACACCTTC.

This chain links TRBV10-2 with TRBJ1-1; unclear D gene. The CDR3 extends over 13 amino acids. CDR1 and CDR2 (germline): WSHSY, SAAADI. Trimming removed 5 bases at V and 1 base at J, with 8 bases between. CDR3 residues: CASSRTPNTEAFF. The CDR3 bases are TGCGCCAGCAGTAGGACCCCGAACACTGAAGCTTTCTTT.

The chain carries TRBV4-1 and TRBJ2-3; 7 bases line up with TRBD1. J lost 0 bases, V lost 5 bases, and 5 bases had no gene match. Germline CDR1 and CDR2: MGHRA and YSYEKL. The CDR3 spans 15 residues. CDR3 residues: CASSKPGQSTDTQYF. CDR3 DNA sequence: TGCGCCAGCAGCAAACCGGGACAGAGCACAGATACGCAGTATTTT.

The chain employs TRBV5-5 and TRBJ2-1, with TRBD1 matching over 10 bases. The V gene end was trimmed by 0 bases and the J gene end by 7 bases; junction bases not matched to a gene: 7. Germline CDR1 is SGHKS and CDR2 is YYEKEE (reference sequence). The CDR3 loop spans 16 amino acids. The CDR3 reads CASSLGPGQGINEQFF. The DNA for the CDR3 is TGTGCCAGCAGCTTGGGCCCGGGACAGGGGATAAATGAGCAGTTCTTC.

The chain recombines TRBV6-5 with TRBJ2-1; D is uncertain. CDR3 size: 14 residues. Trimming took 7 bases from V and 4 from J, leaving 14 bases between them. Germline V gives CDR1 MNHEY, CDR2 SVGAGI. The CDR3 nucleotides are TGTGCCAGCACCCTTACCCTAACATACAATGAGCAGTTCTTC. Amino acids: CASTLTLTYNEQFF.

The chain couples TRBV11-2 to TRBJ2-7; 13 bases align to TRBD2. V was pared by 6 bases and J by 4 bases, with 9 bases of the junction left unmatched. From germline, CDR1 is SGHAT and CDR2 FQNNGV. This CDR3 spans 16 amino acids. CDR3: CASSLAGTSGIYEQYF. The CDR3 DNA reads as TGTGCCAGCAGTCTCGCGGGGACTAGCGGGATTTACGAGCAGTACTTC.

The V call is TRBV7-2, the J call TRBJ2-7; D may be TRBD2 (6 bases). This CDR3 contains 13 residues. CDR1 is SGHTA, CDR2 FQGNSA, per germline. The V gene lost 6 bases and the J gene lost 2 bases, with 11 bases spanning the gap. The CDR3 loop reads CASSRDLAYEQYF. The CDR3 region has the DNA TGTGCCAGCAGTCGGGACTTGGCCTACGAGCAGTACTTC.

V usage is TRBV7-8 and J usage is TRBJ2-3; 7 nucleotides match TRBD2. Trimming cost V 6 bases and J 8 bases; bases outside gene matches: 17. CDR1 is SGHVS, CDR2 FQNEAQ, per germline. The CDR3 covers 16 residues. CDR3 sequence reads: CASSYNGLVSQSTQYF. In DNA, the CDR3 is TGTGCCAGCAGTTACAACGGACTAGTCAGCCAATCTACGCAGTATTTT.

In DNA, the CDR3 is TGTGCCAGCAGTGTTCCTAATGAAAAACTGTTTTTT. Residues: CASSVPNEKLFF. The chain carries TRBV6-6 and TRBJ1-4; D ambiguous. Germline V lookup: CDR1 MNHNY, CDR2 SVGAGI (reference sequence). The CDR3 extends over 12 amino acids. V lost 5 bases and J lost 3, with 4 bases in between.

This clone has just a few counts. CDR3 coding DNA: TGTGCCAGCAGTTACTCGGGTAACTATGGCTACACCTTC. Its translation: CASSYSGNYGYTF. This chain uses TRBV6-5 with TRBJ1-2; D gene ambiguous. The germline gives CDR1 MNHEY, CDR2 SVGAGI. Trimming took off 0 bases at V and 1 base at J, with 3 bases between the two ends. This CDR3 is built from 13 residues.

This clone was picked up a small number of times. The V and J genes are TRBV5-4 and TRBJ2-4, with D maybe TRBD1 (5 bases). The CDR3 is made up of 14 amino acids. Germline lookup yields CDR1 SGHNT and CDR2 YYREEE (reference sequence). Trimming pared 1 base from V and 9 bases from J, leaving 14 bases between. The CDR3 is CASSLMFTGTIQYF. The CDR3 DNA reads TGTGCCAGCAGCTTGATGTTTACAGGTACCATTCAGTACTTC.

The chain recombines TRBV15 with TRBJ2-7; 8 bases are a match to TRBD1. The V and J ends lost 3 bases and 3 bases, in that order; junction bases with no gene match: 7. This CDR3 has 15 amino acids. CDR1 and CDR2 (germline): LNHNV, YYDKDF (reference sequence). The CDR3 loop is CATSRALTGGYEQYF. The CDR3, as DNA: TGTGCCACCAGCAGGGCCCTTACAGGGGGCTACGAGCAGTACTTC.

This chain uses TRBV7-2 with TRBJ2-4; 10 positions match TRBD2. The CDR3 loop spans 18 amino acids. The V and J ends lost 3 bases and 2 bases, in that order; junction bases with no gene match: 10. Germline V lookup: CDR1 SGHTA, CDR2 FQGNSA. This CDR3 reads CASSFSGGASIPKNIQYF. The DNA for the CDR3 is TGTGCCAGCAGCTTCAGCGGGGGGGCCTCGATCCCCAAAAACATTCAGTACTTC. The entire variable domain, with the rest obtained from reference TRBV7-2 and TRBJ2-4, is as follows: GAGVSQSPSNKVTEKGKDVELRCDPISGHTALYWYRQSLGQGLEFLIYFQGNSAPDKSGLPSDRFSAERTGGSVSTLTIQRTQQEDSAVYLCASSFSGGASIPKNIQYFGAGTRLSVL.

The chain employs TRBV7-2 and TRBJ2-6, with D tentatively TRBD1 (5 bases). V shed 5 bases and J shed 4 bases, with 9 bases lying between them. Germline-derived CDR1 and CDR2 are SGHTA and FQGNSA. The CDR3 loop spans 14 amino acids. The DNA for the CDR3 is TGTGCCAGCAGCCCAGGGCCAGGGGCCAACGTCCTGACTTTC. The encoded protein is CASSPGPGANVLTF.

This rearrangement joins TRBV27 to TRBJ1-1, with unresolved D. The CDR3 runs 14 residues. Looked up from germline, CDR1 is MNHEY and CDR2 is SMNVEV (reference sequence). The V end was cut by 6 bases, the J end by 1 base, with 12 bases between. CDR3 coding DNA: TGTGCCAGCAGGAACCGAGGAGAGAACACTGAAGCTTTCTTT. Amino acids: CASRNRGENTEAFF.

This sequence joins TRBV10-3 and TRBJ2-2; TRBD2 matches at 8 bases. This CDR3 contains 15 residues. Trimming took 6 bases from V and 4 from J; bases not matched to a gene: 7. The germline CDR1 and CDR2 sequences are ENHRY and SYGVKD. For the CDR3, the DNA is TGTGCCATCAGAACTAGCGGATCCTTCACCGGGGAGCTGTTTTTT. Translation: CAIRTSGSFTGELFF.

The V and J genes are TRBV2 and TRBJ1-5, with D maybe TRBD1 (6 bases). Trimming shortened V by 3 bases and J by 4 bases, and 13 bases separated the two germline ends. The CDR3 covers 15 residues. CDR1 and CDR2 from the germline V gene are SNHLY and FYNNEI. The CDR3 reads CASSDQSGVNQPQHF. The CDR3 DNA is TGTGCCAGCAGTGATCAGTCAGGGGTTAATCAGCCCCAGCATTTT.

This rearrangement joins TRBV18 to TRBJ2-3; no clear D gene. The CDR3 has 14 amino acids. Trimming left V 2 bases short and J 2 bases short, with 8 bases between. Germline lookup yields CDR1 KGHSH and CDR2 LQKENI. The CDR3 DNA sequence: TGTGCCAGCTCACCAAGGGCCCCCACAGATACGCAGTATTTT. Its translation: CASSPRAPTDTQYF.

This chain joins TRBV15 and TRBJ2-5; 13 nucleotides line up with TRBD2. CDR1 and CDR2 (germline): LNHNV, YYDKDF (reference sequence). With V trimmed by 6 bases and J by 5 bases, 9 bases remained unmatched. The length of the CDR3 is 16 residues. The DNA of the CDR3 is TGTGCCACCAGTCCTGGACTAGCGGGAGTAGGTGAGACCCAGTACTTC. Protein: CATSPGLAGVGETQYF.

This rearrangement joins TRBV7-6 to TRBJ1-1; the match to TRBD1 covers 8 bases. The CDR3 extends over 15 amino acids. CDR1 and CDR2 from the germline V gene are SGHVS and FNYEAQ. V lost 3 bases and J lost 4; bases outside the gene matches: 7. The DNA for the CDR3 is TGTGCCAGCAGCTTCCCGACAGGGGTTGGCACTGAAGCTTTCTTT. Protein product: CASSFPTGVGTEAFF.

This chain joins TRBV9 and TRBJ2-5, with 11 bases identical to TRBD2. The germline V gene encodes CDR1 SGDLS and CDR2 YYNGEE. J lost 7 bases, V lost 2 bases, and 7 bases had no gene match. The CDR3 is made up of 15 amino acids. Here the CDR3 DNA reads TGTGCCAGCAGCGTTACTAGCGGGGGCGTGGGGACCCAGTACTTC. Its protein product is CASSVTSGGVGTQYF.

This chain joins TRBV27 and TRBJ2-1, with 7 positions matching TRBD2. The CDR3 spans 13 residues. Germline assignment: CDR1 MNHEY and CDR2 SMNVEV (reference sequence). The V gene end was trimmed by 3 bases and the J gene end by 8 bases; junction bases not matched to a gene: 4. The CDR3: CASSFAAGDEQFF. Here the CDR3 DNA reads TGTGCCAGCAGTTTCGCCGCGGGAGATGAGCAGTTCTTC.

The DNA for the CDR3 is TGCGCCAGCAGCTTGGATGGAGGGAGACTCTCTGGAAACACCATATATTTT. Translated, it gives CASSLDGGRLSGNTIYF. The gene calls are TRBV5-1 and TRBJ1-3; D unresolved. CDR3 length: 17 residues. Looked up from germline, CDR1 is SGHRS and CDR2 is YFSETQ. Trimming removed 0 bases at V and 0 bases at J, with 13 bases between.

This chain joins TRBV5-1 and TRBJ2-4; 8 bases are a match to TRBD1. The CDR3 consists of 16 residues. The ends lost 1 base at V and 1 base at J; junction bases unmatched: 4. In germline, CDR1 is SGHRS, CDR2 YFSETQ. CDR3 loop: CASSLRTGHAKNIQYF. CDR3 nucleotide sequence: TGCGCCAGCAGCTTGCGGACAGGGCACGCCAAAAACATTCAGTACTTC.

CDR3 region: CASSSGRRNTIYF. In nucleotides, the CDR3 is TGTGCCAGCAGCTCGGGACGTCGAAACACCATATATTTT. This rearrangement joins TRBV5-6 to TRBJ1-3; a weak D match, TRBD1 (5 bases). V was trimmed by 3 bases and J by 5 bases, leaving 9 bases between them. The germline V gene encodes CDR1 SGHDT and CDR2 YYEEEE. The CDR3 has 13 residues.

The chain combines TRBV28 with TRBJ1-6, with D unclear. The CDR3 sequence is 16 residues long. Trimming pared 5 bases from V and 0 bases from J, leaving 11 bases between. Germline values: CDR1 MDHEN, CDR2 SYDVKM. Written as DNA, the CDR3 is TGTGCCAGCAGTCATACAGCTTACTCCTATAATTCACCCCTCCACTTT. Translation gives CASSHTAYSYNSPLHF.

The V gene is TRBV27, the J gene TRBJ2-7; possibly TRBD1 or TRBD2 for D (6 bases each). Germline V gene data show CDR1 as MNHEY and CDR2 as SMNVEV (reference sequence). Trimming took 6 bases from V and 6 from J, leaving 24 bases between them. The CDR3 runs to 16 residues. The CDR3 protein is CASSQGLTGTAGEQYF. The CDR3 nucleotides are TGTGCCAGCAGCCAGGGACTTACAGGGACGGCGGGCGAGCAGTACTTC.

This chain joins TRBV15 and TRBJ1-1, with D hard to call. This CDR3 has 12 residues. Trimming took off 0 bases at V and 9 bases at J, with 8 bases between the two ends. The V gene's germline CDR1 is LNHNV and CDR2 YYDKDF (reference sequence). Here the CDR3 reads CATSRDRFKAFF. CDR3 DNA sequence: TGTGCCACCAGCAGAGATAGGTTCAAAGCTTTCTTT.

This chain connects TRBV5-1 to TRBJ2-2; no definite D call. In germline, CDR1 is SGHRS, CDR2 YFSETQ. V was cut by 0 bases and J by 0 bases, with 6 bases left in between. The CDR3 is made up of 15 amino acids. Written as DNA, the CDR3 is TGCGCCAGCAGCTTGGGGCATACGAACACCGGGGAGCTGTTTTTT. Translated: CASSLGHTNTGELFF.